Listed below are T cell receptor beta chains from one sample, sequenced in a study of cytomegalovirus exposure and HLA in healthy donors. The method was immunoSEQ multiplex PCR; TCRdb's version includes in-frame clones alone and lacks a portion of them. The data show about 190,000 clones, about 87% seen once. What was sequenced was PBMCs. These receptors all come from a man aged 30-40 years in good health and CMV-seronegative. CDR3s include the opening cysteine and the closing phenylalanine or tryptophan. D genes are given only for firm matches. Size is stated for part of the rows, as once, few or many counts, or as a class when the clone is expanded.

size: .; D: TRBD1; J: TRBJ2-2; V: TRBV2; CDR3: CASRVQGADTGELFF; DNA: TGTGCCAGCAGGGTACAGGGGGCTGACACCGGGGAGCTGTTTTTT
size: .; D: .; J: TRBJ2-2; V: TRBV19; CDR3: CASSIYEVGELFF; DNA: TGTGCCAGTAGTATATATGAGGTCGGGGAGCTGTTTTTT
size: few; D: TRBD2; J: TRBJ2-1; V: TRBV18; CDR3: CASSPPGLAGASYNEQFF; DNA: TGTGCCAGCTCACCACCGGGACTAGCGGGGGCTTCCTACAATGAGCAGTTCTTC
size: .; D: TRBD1; J: TRBJ2-3; V: TRBV6-5; CDR3: CASSYGGTAPDTQYF; DNA: TGTGCCAGCAGTTACGGTGGGACAGCCCCAGATACGCAGTATTTT
size: .; D: TRBD1; J: TRBJ2-6; V: TRBV5-1; CDR3: CASSLTGGEKSGANVLTF; DNA: TGCGCCAGCAGCTTGACAGGGGGCGAGAAATCTGGGGCCAACGTCCTGACTTTC
size: once; D: TRBD2; J: TRBJ2-7; V: TRBV19; CDR3: CASSASSGRVYEQYF; DNA: TGTGCCAGTAGTGCTTCTAGCGGGAGGGTTTACGAGCAGTACTTC
size: .; D: TRBD1; J: TRBJ1-5; V: TRBV19; CDR3: CASSPLDRANQPQHF; DNA: TGTGCCAGTAGTCCGCTAGACAGGGCCAATCAGCCCCAGCATTTT
size: .; D: TRBD1; J: TRBJ2-5; V: TRBV15; CDR3: CAVHRGGSEETQYF; DNA: TGTGCCGTCCACAGGGGCGGGTCAGAAGAGACCCAGTACTTC
size: .; D: .; J: TRBJ2-7; V: TRBV7-9; CDR3: CASSSNGGGQAFGEQYF; DNA: TGTGCCAGCAGCTCCAACGGGGGAGGACAGGCCTTTGGAGAGCAGTACTTC
size: .; D: .; J: TRBJ1-1; V: TRBV27; CDR3: CASSWRWSENTEAFF; DNA: TGTGCCAGCAGCTGGCGGTGGTCTGAGAACACTGAAGCTTTCTTT
size: once; D: .; J: TRBJ2-7; V: TRBV18; CDR3: CASSRRGTPPYEQYF; DNA: TGTGCCAGCTCACGACGGGGAACACCCCCCTACGAGCAGTACTTC
size: .; D: TRBD1; J: TRBJ1-2; V: TRBV2; CDR3: CASSPGGNYGYTF; DNA: TGTGCCAGCAGTCCAGGGGGCAACTATGGCTACACCTTC
size: .; D: TRBD1; J: TRBJ2-5; V: TRBV11-2; CDR3: CASSTGTEETQYF; DNA: TGTGCCAGCAGCACCGGGACAGAAGAGACCCAGTACTTC
size: once; D: TRBD2; J: TRBJ2-7; V: TRBV11-2; CDR3: CASSEGQGTSGGHEQYF; DNA: TGTGCCAGCAGCGAGGGACAGGGGACTAGCGGGGGCCACGAGCAGTACTTC
size: .; D: TRBD2; J: TRBJ2-5; V: TRBV7-9; CDR3: CASSIGLAGETQYF; DNA: TGTGCCAGCAGCATCGGACTAGCGGGAGAGACCCAGTACTTC
size: .; D: .; J: TRBJ2-2; V: TRBV21-1; CDR3: CASSTPASKSDTGELFF; DNA: TGTGCCAGCAGTACGCCAGCTAGTAAATCGGACACCGGGGAGCTGTTTTTT
size: few; D: .; J: TRBJ2-7; V: TRBV7-2; CDR3: CASSLYSGTREQYF; DNA: TGTGCCAGCAGCCTCTACAGTGGCACCCGCGAGCAGTACTTC
size: .; D: .; J: TRBJ2-3; V: TRBV9; CDR3: CASSVAVGGPDTQYF; DNA: TGTGCCAGCAGCGTAGCGGTCGGGGGTCCAGATACGCAGTATTTT
size: .; D: TRBD1; J: TRBJ1-1; V: TRBV25-1; CDR3: CASSVKTGTEAFF; DNA: TGTGCCAGCAGTGTAAAGACAGGGACTGAAGCTTTCTTT
size: .; D: TRBD2; J: TRBJ2-1; V: TRBV14; CDR3: CASSPRGGGPAGEQFF; DNA: TGTGCCAGCAGCCCTAGGGGCGGGGGGCCAGCAGGTGAGCAGTTCTTC
size: .; D: TRBD1; J: TRBJ2-4; V: TRBV19; CDR3: CASSIAFSGTALAKNIQYF; DNA: TGTGCCAGTAGTATAGCCTTTTCCGGGACAGCTTTAGCCAAAAACATTCAGTACTTC
size: .; D: TRBD1; J: TRBJ1-1; V: TRBV12-5; CDR3: CASGPGQGTEAFF; DNA: TGTGCTAGTGGTCCGGGACAGGGTACTGAAGCTTTCTTT
size: .; D: TRBD1; J: TRBJ1-6; V: TRBV14; CDR3: CASSLGQASSYNSPLHF; DNA: TGTGCCAGCAGCCTGGGACAGGCAAGCTCCTATAATTCACCCCTCCACTTT
size: .; D: .; J: TRBJ1-2; V: TRBV11-1; CDR3: CASSRGGANYGYTF; DNA: TGTGCCAGCAGCCGGGGGGGCGCCAACTATGGCTACACCTTC
size: .; D: .; J: TRBJ1-1; V: TRBV11-2; CDR3: CASSLAQGYYSEAFF; DNA: TGTGCCAGCAGCTTAGCCCAGGGCTACTATTCTGAAGCTTTCTTT
size: .; D: .; J: TRBJ1-1; V: TRBV5-1; CDR3: CASSLEGDDTEAFF; DNA: TGCGCCAGCAGCTTGGAAGGGGATGACACTGAAGCTTTCTTT
size: .; D: .; J: TRBJ1-1; V: TRBV6-1; CDR3: CASSELFYTEAFF; DNA: TGTGCCAGCAGTGAATTGTTCTACACTGAAGCTTTCTTT
size: .; D: .; J: TRBJ1-2; V: TRBV28; CDR3: CASSFRYPGGYTF; DNA: TGTGCCAGCAGTTTCAGGTATCCGGGAGGCTACACCTTC
size: .; D: TRBD2; J: TRBJ2-1; V: TRBV13; CDR3: CASSTVEGDGPSGYNEQFF; DNA: TGTGCCAGCAGCACGGTCGAAGGGGACGGGCCTAGCGGCTACAATGAGCAGTTCTTC
size: .; D: TRBD2; J: TRBJ2-7; V: TRBV25-1; CDR3: CASSPGGRGEQYF; DNA: TGTGCCAGCAGCCCCGGCGGGAGGGGCGAGCAGTACTTC
size: .; D: .; J: TRBJ2-1; V: TRBV6-5; CDR3: CASSYSNRYNEQFF; DNA: TGTGCCAGCAGTTACTCGAATCGGTACAATGAGCAGTTCTTC
size: few; D: TRBD2; J: TRBJ2-1; V: TRBV28; CDR3: CASSTSGSISNEQFF; DNA: TGTGCCAGCAGCACTAGCGGGAGTATATCCAATGAGCAGTTCTTC
size: .; D: .; J: TRBJ2-1; V: TRBV5-1; CDR3: CASSWVTGTNEQFF; DNA: TGCGCCAGCAGCTGGGTGACAGGTACCAATGAGCAGTTCTTC
size: .; D: .; J: TRBJ2-6; V: TRBV2; CDR3: CASLRPGGAGANVLTF; DNA: TGTGCCAGTCTGCGGCCGGGGGGCGCTGGGGCCAACGTCCTGACTTTC
size: .; D: .; J: TRBJ2-5; V: TRBV28; CDR3: CASSLQGWAREQYF; DNA: TGTGCCAGCAGTCTACAGGGATGGGCGCGGGAGCAGTACTTC
size: .; D: .; J: TRBJ1-2; V: TRBV6-5; CDR3: CATQDILYGYTF; DNA: TGTGCCACCCAGGACATTCTCTATGGCTACACCTTC
size: .; D: TRBD1; J: TRBJ1-2; V: TRBV5-1; CDR3: CASSFDRGSGGYTF; DNA: TGCGCCAGCAGCTTTGACAGGGGATCGGGGGGCTACACCTTC